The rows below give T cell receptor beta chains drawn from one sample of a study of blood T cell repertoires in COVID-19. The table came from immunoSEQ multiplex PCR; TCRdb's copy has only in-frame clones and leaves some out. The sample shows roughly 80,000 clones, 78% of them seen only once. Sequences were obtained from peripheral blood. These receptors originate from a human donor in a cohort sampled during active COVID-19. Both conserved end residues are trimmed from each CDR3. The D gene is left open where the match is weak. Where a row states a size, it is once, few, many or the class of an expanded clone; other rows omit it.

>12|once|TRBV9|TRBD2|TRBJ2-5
ASSVRGGDETQY
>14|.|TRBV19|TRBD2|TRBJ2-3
ATRRLAEESTDTQY
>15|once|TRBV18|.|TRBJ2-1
ASSPPSRSHSPPQQF
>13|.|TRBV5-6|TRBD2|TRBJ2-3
ASSLGLAGADTQY
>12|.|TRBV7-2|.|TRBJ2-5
ASSRTQTAETQY
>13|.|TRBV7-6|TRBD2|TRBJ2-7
ASSRGGGISYEQY
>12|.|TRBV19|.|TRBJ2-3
ASSIDGDPDTQY
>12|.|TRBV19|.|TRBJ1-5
ASSIQGRDQPQH
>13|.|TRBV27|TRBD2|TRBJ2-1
ASSPREGPYNEQF
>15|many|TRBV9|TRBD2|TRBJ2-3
ASSFSWTSGPADTQY
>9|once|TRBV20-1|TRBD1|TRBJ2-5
SFLRGETQY
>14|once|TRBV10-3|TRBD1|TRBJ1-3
AIRRTGPSSGNTIY
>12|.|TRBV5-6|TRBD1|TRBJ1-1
ASSPGQGTTEAF
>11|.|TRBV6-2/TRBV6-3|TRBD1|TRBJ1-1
ASSIQGGTEAF
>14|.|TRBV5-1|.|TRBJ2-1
ASSPLEGSSYNEQF
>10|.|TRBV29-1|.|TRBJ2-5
SGQGSVETQY
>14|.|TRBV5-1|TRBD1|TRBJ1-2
ASSLAGQGPNYGYT
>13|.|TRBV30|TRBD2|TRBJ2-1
AWSVAGGWYNEQF
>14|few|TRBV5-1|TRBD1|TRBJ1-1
ASSLEQGARDTEAF
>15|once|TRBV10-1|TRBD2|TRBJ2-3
ASSEPGAGGCTDTQY
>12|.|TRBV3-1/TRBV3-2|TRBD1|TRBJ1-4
ASSRGTGSEKLF
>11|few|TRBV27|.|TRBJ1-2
ASSPGGIPGYT
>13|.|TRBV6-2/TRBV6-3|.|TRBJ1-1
ASSSDSSANTEAF
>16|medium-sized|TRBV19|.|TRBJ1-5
ASSIDLVRGGWDQPQH
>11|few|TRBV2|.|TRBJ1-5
ASNRQGKQPQH
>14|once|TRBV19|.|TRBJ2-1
ASSLTGGGPYNEQF
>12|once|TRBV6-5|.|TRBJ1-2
ATYGSGAPHGYT
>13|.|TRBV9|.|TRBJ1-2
ASRGRAGDRYGYT
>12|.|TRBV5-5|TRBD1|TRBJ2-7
ASSVGQGPYEQY
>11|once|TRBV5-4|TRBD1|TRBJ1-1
ASSTGQGTEAF
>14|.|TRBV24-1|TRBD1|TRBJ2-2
ATSASGTGGLRELF
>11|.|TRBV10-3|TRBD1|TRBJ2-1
AIRNDRESEQF
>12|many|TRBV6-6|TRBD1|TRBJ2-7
ASSLRQGGYEQY
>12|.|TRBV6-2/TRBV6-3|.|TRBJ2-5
ASSYRVSEETQY
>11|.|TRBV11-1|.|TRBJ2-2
ASSLYLAGELF
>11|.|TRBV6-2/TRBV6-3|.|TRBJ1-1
ASSYSLGGEAF
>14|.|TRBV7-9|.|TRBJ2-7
ASSLRDGTLNYEQY
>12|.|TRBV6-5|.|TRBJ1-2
ASSLAGADYGYT
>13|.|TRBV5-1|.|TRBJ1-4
ASSLQGEWDEKLF
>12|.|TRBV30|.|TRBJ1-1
AWSPPDRNTEAF
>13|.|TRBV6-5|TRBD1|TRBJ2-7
ASSYSRTGASEQY
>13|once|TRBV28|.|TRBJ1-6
ASSLVNSYNSPLH
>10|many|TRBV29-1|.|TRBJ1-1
SLRTGETEAF
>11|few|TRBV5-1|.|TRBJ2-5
ASSLVGGETQY
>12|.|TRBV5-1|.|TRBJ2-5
ASSLVPEQETQY
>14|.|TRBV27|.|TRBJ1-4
ASSSLQTLTNEKLF
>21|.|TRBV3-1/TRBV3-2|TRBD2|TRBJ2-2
ASSQDPGWSRGGKVAATGELF
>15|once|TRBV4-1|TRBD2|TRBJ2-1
ASSQPSGRAEWNEQF
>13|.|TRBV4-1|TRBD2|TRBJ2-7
ASSQDRGGSYEQY
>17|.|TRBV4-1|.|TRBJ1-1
ASSQETTNHRAMNTEAF